This TCR beta chain was recorded in a study of identical twins. Study-level results: In drawing conclusions, the study used cross-sectional statistical analysis and did not follow the same donors. The authors noted that invariant MAIT and iNKT cells could partly confound zero-insertion analyses. Monozygotic twin pairs showed more out-of-frame TCR alpha sharing than models estimated.

The germline gives CDR1 MDHEN, CDR2 SYDVKM. The CDR3 totals 17 residues. The V and J ends lost 0 bases and 4 bases respectively, with 16 bases between them. Template switching, a step in the protocol, added a universal primer site, and cDNA carried unique molecular identifiers. Each CDR3 protein gets one entry after TCRdb re-called the 5' RACE reads with MiXCR. The sample shows about 890,000 distinct CDR3 sequences, roughly 12% of them seen only once. Remarks on this clonotype: Its antigen remains unidentified.

These data also featured in a second study, about yellow fever vaccine responses in identical twins.

What was sequenced was PBMCs. V usage is TRBV28 and J usage is TRBJ1-5; TRBD1 is a possible D gene (5 bases). The sequence was collected from a woman between 18 and 29 years old in good health. The CDR3 coding sequence is TGTGCCAGCAGTTTATGGGGGCTCGCAAGAGGGAATCAGCCCCAGCATTTT. It codes for CASSLWGLARGNQPQHF. Drawing the rest from reference TRBV28 and TRBJ1-5, the complete variable domain is DVKVTQSSRYLVKRTGEKVFLECVQDMDHENMFWYRQDPGLGLRLIYFSYDVKMKEKGDIPEGYSVSREKKERFSLILESASTNQTSMYLCASSLWGLARGNQPQHFGDGTRLSIL.